These T cell receptor beta chains were read from a single sample in a study of CD4 T cells in relation to SARS-CoV-2 and coronaviruses. For these TCRs, the target antigens are not known. TCRdb keeps only in-frame clones here, not all; method: immunoSEQ multiplex PCR. Altogether around 11,000 clones are present, 74% being singletons, with the ten largest covering approximately 18%. The sample consisted of CD4+ T cells from PBMCs, cultured in vitro. The receptors here all came from a human donor in good health. Each CDR3 is given with its conserved first and last residue. A D gene is named only where the DNA matches it firmly. The size entry is marked missing in some rows and otherwise reads once, few, many or a size class.

v_call	d_call	j_call	clone_size	cdr3_nt	cdr3_aa
TRBV4-1	.	TRBJ1-6	.	TGCGCCAGCAGCCAAGTCGCCGAAGCAGATTCACCCCTCCACTTT	CASSQVAEADSPLHF
TRBV7-2	TRBD2	TRBJ2-7	.	TGTGCCAGCAGCCTAACTAGCGGGAGAGACTACGAGCAGTACTTC	CASSLTSGRDYEQYF
TRBV29-1	TRBD2	TRBJ2-1	.	TGCAGCGTCGCGGGACTAGCGGGAGAGGGTGAGCAGTTCTTC	CSVAGLAGEGEQFF
TRBV7-9	.	TRBJ1-2	.	TGTGCCAGCAGCTTAGGGGGCTACACCTTC	CASSLGGYTF
TRBV4-1	.	TRBJ1-2	.	TGCGCCAGCAGCCAAGGTCCAGGGACCTATGGCTACACCTTC	CASSQGPGTYGYTF
TRBV4-3	TRBD2	TRBJ2-1	.	TGCGCCAGCAGCCAGCCCGGGACTAGCGGCAACAATGAGCAGTTCTTC	CASSQPGTSGNNEQFF
TRBV6-1	.	TRBJ1-2	.	TGTGCCAGCAGTGAAGCAGGCAGGAACTATGGCTACACCTTC	CASSEAGRNYGYTF
TRBV3-1/TRBV3-2	.	TRBJ1-1	few	TGTGCCAGCAGCCACACAGGGTCTCGGGTGAACACTGAAGCTTTCTTT	CASSHTGSRVNTEAFF
TRBV3-1/TRBV3-2	.	TRBJ1-2	.	TGTGCCAGCAGCCAATCCCAGGGAGCCTATGGCTACACCTTC	CASSQSQGAYGYTF
TRBV3-1/TRBV3-2	TRBD2	TRBJ2-5	.	TGTGCCAGCAGCCAAAATGCAGCGGGGGACCAAGAGACCCAGTACTTC	CASSQNAAGDQETQYF
TRBV11-3	TRBD2	TRBJ2-7	.	TGTGCCAGCAGCCCGACTAGCTCCTCCTACGAGCAGTACTTC	CASSPTSSSYEQYF
TRBV5-6	TRBD1	TRBJ1-3	.	TGTGCCAGCAGCTCAGGGACAGGCTTCTCTGGAAACACCATATATTTT	CASSSGTGFSGNTIYF
TRBV4-1	TRBD2	TRBJ2-5	.	TGCGCCAGCAGCCAAGTCGGACTAGCGGGGTTCCAAGAGACCCAGTACTTC	CASSQVGLAGFQETQYF
TRBV29-1	.	TRBJ1-1	large	TGCAGCGAGGCAGCTGCGAGCCCGGGTAGGGAAGCTTTCTTT	CSEAAASPGREAFF
TRBV7-2	TRBD1	TRBJ2-2	few	TGTGCCAGCAGCCCCCCCGGACAGGGCTACGGGGAGCTGTTTTTT	CASSPPGQGYGELFF
TRBV3-1/TRBV3-2	.	TRBJ1-6	once	TGTGCCAGCAGCCAAGATTCATCGGGGCTAGGTTCACCCCTCCACTTT	CASSQDSSGLGSPLHF
TRBV6-2/TRBV6-3	.	TRBJ2-5	.	TGTGCCAGCAGCGAACGTGAGGGGTTTCGGGAAGAGACCCAGTACTTC	CASSEREGFREETQYF
TRBV6-6	.	TRBJ2-7	.	TGTGCCAGCACGGCAGAGAGCTCCTACGAGCAGTACTTC	CASTAESSYEQYF
TRBV19	.	TRBJ2-3	once	TGTGCCAGTAGTCAAGGGAGGACGGCCCTTATTAGCACAGATACGCAGTATTTT	CASSQGRTALISTDTQYF
TRBV7-3	TRBD1	TRBJ1-2	.	TGTGCCAGCAGCCCCCGGGACAGGGCTTATGGCTACACCTTC	CASSPRDRAYGYTF
TRBV4-2	.	TRBJ2-5	few	TGTGCCAGCAGCCAAGAAAGGGTGGAGACCCAGTACTTC	CASSQERVETQYF
TRBV4-2	.	TRBJ2-1	.	TGTGCCAGCAGCCAAGATTACCTCCCCGGGAACAATGAGCAGTTCTTC	CASSQDYLPGNNEQFF
TRBV7-2	.	TRBJ2-7	few	TGTGCCAGCAGCTCTCGACAGGTCGCCTACGAGCAGTACTTC	CASSSRQVAYEQYF
TRBV7-3	.	TRBJ2-3	.	TGTGCCAGCAGCTTAACCGGGCTACATACGCAGTATTTT	CASSLTGLHTQYF
TRBV9	TRBD2	TRBJ2-3	once	TGTGCCAGCAGCGTATCCAGCGGGGGGGCCACAGATACGCAGTATTTT	CASSVSSGGATDTQYF
TRBV4-3	TRBD1	TRBJ1-4	.	TGCGCCAGCAGTCAGAATCCGGGACAGGGTGAAAAACTGTTTTTT	CASSQNPGQGEKLFF
TRBV7-2	TRBD1	TRBJ2-3	.	TGTGCCAGCAGCCAGGGACAGGGAAGGGTTAGCACAGATACGCAGTATTTT	CASSQGQGRVSTDTQYF
TRBV4-3	TRBD1	TRBJ1-1	.	TGCGCCAGCAGCCAAGACATGGGGCAGGCAGGGGGTAACACTGAAGCTTTCTTT	CASSQDMGQAGGNTEAFF
TRBV11-2	.	TRBJ1-1	.	TGTGCCAGCAGCTATGGTGGGGCTGTAGCAGCTTTCTTT	CASSYGGAVAAFF
TRBV12-3/TRBV12-4	TRBD1	TRBJ2-7	once	TGTGCCAGCACCGGGGGGACAGGGCGGAGTTTTTGGTTC	CASTGGTGRSFWF
TRBV7-2	TRBD1	TRBJ1-1	.	TGTGCCAGCAGCTTAGGGACAGGGGGAAAAGCTTTCTTT	CASSLGTGGKAFF
TRBV2	.	TRBJ2-6	.	TGTGCCAGCAGTGCTCACCCAGGGTCCTCTGGGGCCAACGTCCTGACTTTC	CASSAHPGSSGANVLTF
TRBV14	.	TRBJ1-6	few	TGTGCCAGCGGGACGGATCTTGCATCACCCCTCCACTTT	CASGTDLASPLHF
TRBV6-6	.	TRBJ2-7	.	TGTGCCAGCAGCCGTCAGCGGATCAACGAATACGAGCAGTACTTC	CASSRQRINEYEQYF
TRBV2	.	TRBJ1-5	few	TGTGCCAGCAAGGACAGCCTAAATCAGCCCCAGCATTTT	CASKDSLNQPQHF
TRBV19	TRBD2	TRBJ2-1	.	TGTGCCAGTCGACTAGCGGGAGTACGGAATGAGCAGTTCTTC	CASRLAGVRNEQFF
TRBV4-1	.	TRBJ1-6	few	TGCGCCAGCAGCCAAGAACAGAGGGCGATCGATAATTCACCCCTCCACTTT	CASSQEQRAIDNSPLHF
TRBV4-1	.	TRBJ2-2	.	TGCGCCAGCAGCCAAAGGACGGGGCCAAACACCGGGGAGCTGTTTTTT	CASSQRTGPNTGELFF
TRBV7-2	.	TRBJ1-2	few	TGTGCCAGCAGCCCCGGACAGCTCTATGGCTACACCTTC	CASSPGQLYGYTF
TRBV10-3	.	TRBJ2-3	.	TGTGCCATCAGTGAGGTTGAAGATACGCAGTATTTT	CAISEVEDTQYF
TRBV9	.	TRBJ1-2	.	TGTGCCAGCAGCCCCGAATTGGGGGAGGGGATGGGCTACACCTTC	CASSPELGEGMGYTF
TRBV7-2	TRBD2	TRBJ2-7	few	TGTGCCAGCAATCCAGCGGGAGTTTCCTACGAGCAGTACTTC	CASNPAGVSYEQYF
TRBV18	.	TRBJ2-5	.	TGTGCCAGCTCACCAGGTGCGCAAGAGACCCAGTACTTC	CASSPGAQETQYF
TRBV9	.	TRBJ2-3	.	TGTGCCAGCAGCGTAGACTTGGGAGAGGGCACAGATACGCAGTATTTT	CASSVDLGEGTDTQYF
TRBV29-1	.	TRBJ2-5	.	TGCAGCGTTGGAGCCCCCCCGGGACAACTCCAAGAGACCCAGTACTTC	CSVGAPPGQLQETQYF